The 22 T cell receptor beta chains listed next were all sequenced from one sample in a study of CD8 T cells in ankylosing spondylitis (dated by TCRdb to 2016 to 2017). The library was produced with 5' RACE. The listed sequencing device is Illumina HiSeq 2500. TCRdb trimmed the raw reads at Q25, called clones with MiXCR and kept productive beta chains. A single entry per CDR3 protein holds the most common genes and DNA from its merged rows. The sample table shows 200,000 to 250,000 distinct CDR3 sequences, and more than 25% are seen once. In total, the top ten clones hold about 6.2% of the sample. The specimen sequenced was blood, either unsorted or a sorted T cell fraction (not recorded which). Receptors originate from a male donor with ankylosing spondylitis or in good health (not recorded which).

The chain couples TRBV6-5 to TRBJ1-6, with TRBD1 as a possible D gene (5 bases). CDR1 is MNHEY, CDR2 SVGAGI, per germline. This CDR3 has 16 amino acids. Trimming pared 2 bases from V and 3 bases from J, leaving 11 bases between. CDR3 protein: CASSYDGADYNSPLHF. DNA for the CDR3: TGTGCCAGCAGTTACGACGGGGCGGACTATAATTCACCCCTCCACTTT.

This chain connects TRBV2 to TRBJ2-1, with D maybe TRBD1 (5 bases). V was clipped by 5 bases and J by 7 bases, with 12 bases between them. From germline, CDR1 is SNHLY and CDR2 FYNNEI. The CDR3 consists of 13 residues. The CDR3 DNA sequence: TGTGCCAGCAGTAAGTCGGCAGGGAATGAGCAGTTCTTC. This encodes CASSKSAGNEQFF. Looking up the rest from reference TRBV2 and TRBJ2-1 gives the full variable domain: EPEVTQTPSHQVTQMGQEVILRCVPISNHLYFYWYRQILGQKVEFLVSFYNNEISEKSEIFDDQFSVERPDGSNFTLKIRSTKLEDSAMYFCASSKSAGNEQFFGPGTRLTVL.

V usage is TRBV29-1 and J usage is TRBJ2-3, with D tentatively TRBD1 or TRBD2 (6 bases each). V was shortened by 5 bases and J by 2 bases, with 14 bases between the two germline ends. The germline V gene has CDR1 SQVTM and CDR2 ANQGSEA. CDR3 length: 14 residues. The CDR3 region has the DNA TGCAGCGTTTGGGGGGCTGGTGTCACAGATACGCAGTATTTT. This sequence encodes CSVWGAGVTDTQYF.

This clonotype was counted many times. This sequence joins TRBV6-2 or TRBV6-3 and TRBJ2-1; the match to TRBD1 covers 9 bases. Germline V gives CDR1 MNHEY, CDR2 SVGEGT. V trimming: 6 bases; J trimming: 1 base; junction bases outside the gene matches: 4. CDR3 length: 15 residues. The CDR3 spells CASRGGQGSYNEQFF. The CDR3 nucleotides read TGTGCCAGCAGGGGGGGACAGGGATCCTACAATGAGCAGTTCTTC.

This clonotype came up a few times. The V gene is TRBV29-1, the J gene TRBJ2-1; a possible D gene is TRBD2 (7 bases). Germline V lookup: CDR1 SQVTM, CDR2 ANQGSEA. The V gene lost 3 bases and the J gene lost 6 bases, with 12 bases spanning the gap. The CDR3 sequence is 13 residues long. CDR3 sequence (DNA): TGCAGCGTTGATGTGGGAGGGGGCAATGAGCAGTTCTTC. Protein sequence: CSVDVGGGNEQFF.

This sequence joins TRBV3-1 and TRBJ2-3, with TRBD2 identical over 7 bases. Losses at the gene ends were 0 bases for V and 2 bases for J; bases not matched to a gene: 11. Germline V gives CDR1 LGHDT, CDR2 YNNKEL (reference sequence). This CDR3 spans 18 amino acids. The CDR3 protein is CASSQDLKRESDTDTQYF. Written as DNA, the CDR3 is TGTGCCAGCAGCCAAGATTTAAAGCGGGAATCTGACACAGATACGCAGTATTTT.

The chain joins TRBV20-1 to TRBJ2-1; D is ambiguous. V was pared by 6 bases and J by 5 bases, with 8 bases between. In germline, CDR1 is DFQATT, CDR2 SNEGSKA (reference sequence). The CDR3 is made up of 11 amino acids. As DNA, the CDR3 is TGCAGTGCGCCGCGGAACAATGAGCAGTTCTTC. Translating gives CSAPRNNEQFF.

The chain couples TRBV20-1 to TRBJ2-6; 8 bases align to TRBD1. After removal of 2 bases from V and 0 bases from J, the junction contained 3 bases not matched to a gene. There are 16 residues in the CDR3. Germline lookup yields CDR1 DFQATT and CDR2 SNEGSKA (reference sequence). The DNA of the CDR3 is TGCAGTGCTAGAAGTGGGACAGGCTCTGGGGCCAACGTCCTGACTTTC. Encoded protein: CSARSGTGSGANVLTF.

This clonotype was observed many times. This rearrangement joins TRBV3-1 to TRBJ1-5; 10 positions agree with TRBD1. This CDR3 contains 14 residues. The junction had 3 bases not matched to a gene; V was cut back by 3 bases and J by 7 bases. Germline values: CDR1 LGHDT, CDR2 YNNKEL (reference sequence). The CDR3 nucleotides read TGTGCCAGCAGCCAGGGACAGGGGAGGCAGCCCCAGCATTTT. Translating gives CASSQGQGRQPQHF. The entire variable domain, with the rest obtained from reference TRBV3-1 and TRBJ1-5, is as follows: DTAVSQTPKYLVTQMGNDKSIKCEQNLGHDTMYWYKQDSKKFLKIMFSYNNKELIINETVPNRFSPKSPDKAHLNLHINSLELGDSAVYFCASSQGQGRQPQHFGDGTRLSIL.

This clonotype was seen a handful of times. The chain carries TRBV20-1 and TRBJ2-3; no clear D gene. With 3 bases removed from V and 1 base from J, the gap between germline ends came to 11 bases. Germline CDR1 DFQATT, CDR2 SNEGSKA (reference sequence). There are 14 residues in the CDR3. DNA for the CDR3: TGCAGTGCTAGGAGTGCATTGGGCACAGATACGCAGTATTTT. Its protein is CSARSALGTDTQYF.

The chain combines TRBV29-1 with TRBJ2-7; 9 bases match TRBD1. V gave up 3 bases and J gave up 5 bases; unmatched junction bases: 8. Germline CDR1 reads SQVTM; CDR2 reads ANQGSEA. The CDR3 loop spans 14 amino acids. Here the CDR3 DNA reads TGCAGCGTTGAGGGGACAGGGTTGAGAGACGAGCAGTACTTC. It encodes CSVEGTGLRDEQYF.

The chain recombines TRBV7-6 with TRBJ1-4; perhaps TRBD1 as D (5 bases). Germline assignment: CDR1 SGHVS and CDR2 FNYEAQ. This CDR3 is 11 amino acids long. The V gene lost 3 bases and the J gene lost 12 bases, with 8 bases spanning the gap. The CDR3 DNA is TGTGCCAGCAGCTTGGGGGGACAACTGTTTTTT. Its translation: CASSLGGQLFF. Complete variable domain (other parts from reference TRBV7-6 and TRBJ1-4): GAGVSQSPRYKVTKRGQDVALRCDPISGHVSLYWYRQALGQGPEFLTYFNYEAQQDKSGLPNDRFSAERPEGSISTLTIQRTEQRDSAMYRCASSLGGQLFFGSGTQLSVL.

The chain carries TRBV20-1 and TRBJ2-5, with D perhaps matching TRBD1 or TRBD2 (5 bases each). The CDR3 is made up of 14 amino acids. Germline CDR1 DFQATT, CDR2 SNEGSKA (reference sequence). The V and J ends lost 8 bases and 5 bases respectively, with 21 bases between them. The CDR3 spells CSPLPSGTQETQYF. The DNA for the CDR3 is TGCAGTCCCTTACCTTCCGGGACCCAGGAGACCCAGTACTTC.

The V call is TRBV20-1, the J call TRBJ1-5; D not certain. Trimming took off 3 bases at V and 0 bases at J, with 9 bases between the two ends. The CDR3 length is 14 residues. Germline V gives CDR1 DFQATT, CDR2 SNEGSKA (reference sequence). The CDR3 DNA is TGCAGTGCTAGTACGGTCCCTAGCAATCAGCCCCAGCATTTT. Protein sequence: CSASTVPSNQPQHF.

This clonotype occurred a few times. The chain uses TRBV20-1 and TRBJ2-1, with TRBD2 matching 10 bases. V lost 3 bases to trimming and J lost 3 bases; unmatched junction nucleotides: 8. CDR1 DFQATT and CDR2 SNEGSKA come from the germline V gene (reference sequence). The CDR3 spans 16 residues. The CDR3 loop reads CSASPTGTSVYNEQFF. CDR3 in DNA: TGCAGTGCTAGCCCGACCGGGACTAGCGTCTACAATGAGCAGTTCTTC.

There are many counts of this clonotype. This CDR3 is CASIRDSGSTDTQYF. The CDR3 DNA reads TGTGCCAGCATCCGGGACAGCGGTTCCACAGATACGCAGTATTTT. V usage is TRBV6-1 and J usage is TRBJ2-3; 7 bases align to TRBD1. The germline V gene encodes CDR1 MNHNS and CDR2 SASEGT. The CDR3 consists of 15 residues. V trimming: 7 bases; J trimming: 2 bases; junction bases outside the gene matches: 9.

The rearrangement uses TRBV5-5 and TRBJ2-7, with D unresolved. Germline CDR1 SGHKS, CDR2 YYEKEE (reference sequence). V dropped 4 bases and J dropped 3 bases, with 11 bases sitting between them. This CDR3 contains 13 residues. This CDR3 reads CASSAGRIYEQYF. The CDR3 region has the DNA TGTGCCAGCAGCGCAGGACGGATCTACGAGCAGTACTTC.

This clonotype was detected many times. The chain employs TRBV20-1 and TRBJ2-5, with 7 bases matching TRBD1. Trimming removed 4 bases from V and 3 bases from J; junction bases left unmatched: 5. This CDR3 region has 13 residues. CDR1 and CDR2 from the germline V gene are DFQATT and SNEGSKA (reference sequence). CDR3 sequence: CSAKGQIKETQYF. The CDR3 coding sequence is TGCAGTGCTAAGGGACAGATTAAAGAGACCCAGTACTTC.

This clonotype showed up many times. The CDR3 is CASSYTNHQPQHF. In DNA, the CDR3 is TGTGCCAGCAGCTATACTAATCATCAGCCCCAGCATTTT. This chain connects TRBV11-2 to TRBJ1-5, with D unresolved. The CDR3 is 13 amino acids. Germline values: CDR1 SGHAT, CDR2 FQNNGV. V gave up 4 bases and J gave up 5 bases, with 9 bases separating them.

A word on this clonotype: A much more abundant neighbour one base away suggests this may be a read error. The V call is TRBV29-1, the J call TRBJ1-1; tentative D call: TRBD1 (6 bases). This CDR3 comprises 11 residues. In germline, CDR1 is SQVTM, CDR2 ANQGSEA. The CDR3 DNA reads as TGCAGCGTTAGGGGGAACACTGAAGCTCTCTTT. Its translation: CSVRGNTEALF. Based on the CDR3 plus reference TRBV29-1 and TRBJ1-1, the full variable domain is SAVISQKPSRDICQRGTSLTIQCQVDSQVTMMFWYRQQPGQSLTLIATANQGSEATYESGFVIDKFPISRPNLTFSTLTVSNMSPEDSSIYLCSVRGNTEALFGQGTRLTVV.

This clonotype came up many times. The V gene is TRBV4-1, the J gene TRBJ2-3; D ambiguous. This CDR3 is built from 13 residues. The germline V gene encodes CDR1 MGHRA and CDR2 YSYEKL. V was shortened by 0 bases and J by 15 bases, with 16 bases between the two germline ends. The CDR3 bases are TGCGCCAGCAGCCAAGATTATGGTTTGGTAGCATATTTT. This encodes CASSQDYGLVAYF.

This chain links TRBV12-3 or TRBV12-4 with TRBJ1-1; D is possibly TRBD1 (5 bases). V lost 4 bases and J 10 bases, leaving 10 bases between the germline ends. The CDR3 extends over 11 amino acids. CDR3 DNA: TGTGCCAGCAGTTCGGCAGGGTTAGCTTTCTTT. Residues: CASSSAGLAFF.